The 30 T cell receptor beta chains in this list originate from one sample, sequenced in a study of sequential checkpoint blockade in melanoma. Libraries were prepared by immunoSEQ multiplex PCR; TCRdb keeps only in-frame clonotypes and omits some of them. The data hold roughly 12,000 clones, with approximately 60% observed a single time. The treatment: randomized to nivolumab then ipilimumab (arm A) or the reverse (arm B). The source material was CD8+ T cells sorted from blood (inferred from file names), sampled from a patient given nivolumab and ipilimumab in sequence. The receptors were gathered from a human donor with melanoma.

To note about this clone: It is likely a read error: a sequence one base away is far more abundant. The chain uses TRBV5-6 and TRBJ1-4; 7 nucleotides align to TRBD1. V was clipped by 0 bases and J by 3 bases; unmatched bases: 14. Germline V gene data show CDR1 as SGHDT and CDR2 as YYEEEE. The CDR3 has 19 amino acids. The CDR3 sequence: CASSLGFGTALRPNEKLFF. CDR3 DNA sequence: TGTGCCAGCAGCTTGGGGTTTGGGACAGCCCTCAGGCCTAATGAAAAACTGTTTTTT.

V is TRBV5-1 and J is TRBJ2-4; 10 positions agree with TRBD2. Trimming at V came to 2 bases and at J to 5 bases, leaving 7 bases not matched to a gene. The CDR3 is 16 residues long. The germline V gene has CDR1 SGHRS and CDR2 YFSETQ. CDR3 sequence: CASSFGGLAEENIQYF. The CDR3 coding sequence is TGCGCCAGCAGCTTTGGTGGACTAGCGGAAGAAAACATTCAGTACTTC.

The chain links TRBV7-9 to TRBJ1-4; D is perhaps TRBD1 (6 bases). Germline CDR1 is SEHNR and CDR2 is FQNEAQ (reference sequence). The V gene lost 5 bases and the J gene lost 3 bases, with 13 bases spanning the gap. This CDR3 is 15 amino acids long. The chain's CDR3 is CASSVQGGPNEKLFF. As DNA, the CDR3 is TGTGCCAGCAGCGTACAGGGAGGGCCTAATGAAAAACTGTTTTTT.

The genes are TRBV2 and TRBJ2-7; TRBD1 matches 8 bases. There are 12 residues in the CDR3. The germline gives CDR1 SNHLY, CDR2 FYNNEI. V lost 7 bases and J lost 5; bases outside the gene matches: 4. The CDR3 reads CASKQGGHEQYF. The CDR3 DNA reads TGTGCCAGCAAACAGGGGGGCCACGAGCAGTACTTC.

This clone rates as medium-sized. CDR3 nucleotides: TGTGCCATCAGTGACTCCCAGGGATTGGATAATGAAAAACTGTTTTTT. Residues: CAISDSQGLDNEKLFF. The chain carries TRBV10-3 and TRBJ1-4; TRBD1 is a possible D gene (5 bases). Looked up from germline, CDR1 is ENHRY and CDR2 is SYGVKD. The V end lost 3 bases, the J end lost 4 bases, and 15 bases lay between the germline ends. This CDR3 is built from 16 residues.

The rearrangement joins TRBV19 to TRBJ2-7; TRBD2 agrees at 11 bases. V shed 7 bases, J shed 3 bases, and the junction held 5 bases outside the gene matches. Germline-derived CDR1 and CDR2 are LNHDA and SQIVND (reference sequence). CDR3 length equals 14 residues. The CDR3 nucleotides are TGTGCCAGTACACTGACTAGCGGGAACTACGAGCAGTACTTC. Translation: CASTLTSGNYEQYF.

The chain links TRBV5-6 to TRBJ1-1; D is undetermined. V was cut by 0 bases and J by 1 base, with 7 bases left in between. The germline V gene encodes CDR1 SGHDT and CDR2 YYEEEE. This CDR3 contains 14 residues. The CDR3 coding sequence is TGTGCCAGCAGCTTGGCAGCAGGGAACACTGAAGCTTTCTTT. This encodes CASSLAAGNTEAFF.

V is TRBV19 and J is TRBJ2-7, with 10 bases fitting TRBD1. There are 14 residues in the CDR3. Germline CDR1 reads LNHDA; CDR2 reads SQIVND (reference sequence). V was clipped by 4 bases and J by 3 bases; unmatched bases: 3. CDR3 residues: CASSTGTGDYEQYF. The CDR3 DNA sequence: TGTGCCAGTAGTACGGGGACAGGGGACTACGAGCAGTACTTC.

The chain combines TRBV30 with TRBJ1-2; D might be TRBD1 (5 bases). Trimming cost V 3 bases and J 4 bases, with 12 bases left between them. The CDR3 is 13 amino acids. In germline, CDR1 is GTSNPN, CDR2 SVGIG (reference sequence). The CDR3 reads CAWSVQAVYGYTF. Here the CDR3 DNA reads TGTGCCTGGAGCGTACAGGCGGTCTATGGCTACACCTTC.

There are a few counts of this clone. The chain links TRBV5-5 to TRBJ2-7, with TRBD1 matching over 8 bases. This CDR3 contains 17 residues. V shed 4 bases, J shed 3 bases, and the junction held 15 bases outside the gene matches. The germline gives CDR1 SGHKS, CDR2 YYEKEE (reference sequence). CDR3 DNA sequence: TGTGCCAGCAGCCAAATCACGACCGGGACAGGTGGCTACGAGCAGTACTTC. Its protein is CASSQITTGTGGYEQYF.

This clone has only a few counts. CDR3 bases: TGTGCCAGCAGTTACTCGTCTAGCGGGAGCATTGAGCAGTTCTTC. Protein product: CASSYSSSGSIEQFF. The rearrangement uses TRBV6-5 and TRBJ2-1; 10 bases match TRBD2. Germline V gene sequence: CDR1 MNHEY, CDR2 SVGAGI. The CDR3 sequence is 15 residues long. V shed 0 bases and J 9 bases; nucleotides not matched to a gene: 5.

The V gene is TRBV28, the J gene TRBJ2-5; D may be TRBD1 (8 bases). The CDR3 length is 15 residues. Per germline, CDR1 MDHEN and CDR2 SYDVKM. V gave up 6 bases and J gave up 5 bases, with 19 bases separating them. CDR3 loop: CASRAGQVILETQYF. In DNA, the CDR3 is TGTGCCAGCAGAGCGGGACAGGTCATATTGGAGACCCAGTACTTC.

This clone has more than one count but fewer than ten. This chain connects TRBV16 to TRBJ1-6, with 8 bases fitting TRBD1. Trimming at V came to 2 bases and at J to 7 bases, leaving 7 bases not matched to a gene. CDR1 is KGHSY, CDR2 FQNENV, per germline. This CDR3 region has 16 residues. CDR3 sequence reads: CASSQNRQGRNSPLHF. The CDR3 nucleotides are TGTGCCAGCAGCCAAAACCGACAGGGGCGGAATTCACCCCTCCACTTT.

The J gene is TRBJ2-2, the V gene TRBV7-9; a possible D gene is TRBD1 (5 bases). The length of the CDR3 is 16 residues. The germline gives CDR1 SEHNR, CDR2 FQNEAQ (reference sequence). The V end was cut by 6 bases, the J end by 5 bases, with 19 bases between. CDR3 sequence: CASSAGDNQGTGELFF. CDR3 sequence (DNA): TGTGCCAGCAGTGCCGGCGACAACCAGGGAACCGGGGAGCTGTTTTTT.

By its share, this clone is medium-sized. The rearrangement uses TRBV14 and TRBJ2-1; D remains unclear. The germline V gene has CDR1 SGHDN and CDR2 FVKESK. The CDR3 covers 11 residues. The V end was cut by 1 base, the J end by 12 bases, with 7 bases between. Here the CDR3 reads CASSQGAPQFF. CDR3 coding DNA: TGTGCCAGCAGCCAAGGGGCCCCGCAGTTCTTC.

The rearrangement uses TRBV10-3 and TRBJ2-5; maybe TRBD1 (5 bases). The CDR3 contains 13 residues. The V end lost 3 bases, the J end lost 1 base, and 6 bases lay between the germline ends. Germline values: CDR1 ENHRY, CDR2 SYGVKD. CDR3 in DNA: TGTGCCATCAGTGACGACAGCCAAGAGACCCAGTACTTC. Translated, it gives CAISDDSQETQYF.

This clone has more than one count but fewer than ten. The genes are TRBV27 and TRBJ2-1, with 7 bases that match TRBD2. The V gene end was trimmed by 5 bases and the J gene end by 0 bases; junction bases not matched to a gene: 13. The CDR3 has 18 amino acids. CDR1 is MNHEY and CDR2 is SMNVEV in the germline V gene (reference sequence). The chain's CDR3 is CASSPWGGKGFSYNEQFF. The CDR3 nucleotides read TGTGCCAGCAGTCCATGGGGGGGTAAGGGGTTCTCCTACAATGAGCAGTTCTTC.

This clone was seen only a few times. A far larger clone lies a single base away; this is likely a read error. The genes are TRBV5-4 and TRBJ1-3; 11 nucleotides match TRBD1. V lost 3 bases and J lost 6; bases outside the gene matches: 8. The CDR3 has 16 residues. Germline CDR1 reads SGHNT; CDR2 reads YYREEE (reference sequence). The CDR3 DNA sequence: TGTGCCAGCAGCTGCCCCGGGACAGGGGGGGTAAACACCATATATTTT. This codes for CASSCPGTGGVNTIYF. Drawing the rest from reference TRBV5-4 and TRBJ1-3, the complete variable domain is ETGVTQSPTHLIKTRGQQVTLRCSSQSGHNTVSWYQQALGQGPQFIFQYYREEENGRGNFPPRFSGLQFPNYSSELNVNALELDDSALYLCASSCPGTGGVNTIYFGEGSWLTVV.

J is TRBJ1-1 and V is TRBV5-6; TRBD1 agrees at 7 bases. The CDR3 has 15 residues. V was clipped by 3 bases and J by 6 bases; unmatched bases: 11. Germline loops: CDR1 SGHDT, CDR2 YYEEEE. CDR3 amino acids: CASSSSRGTVAEAFF. CDR3 bases: TGTGCCAGCAGCTCAAGCCGGGGGACAGTCGCTGAAGCTTTCTTT.

The chain has TRBV6-1 and TRBJ2-2; the match to TRBD2 covers 10 bases. The CDR3 consists of 17 residues. The germline V gene encodes CDR1 MNHNS and CDR2 SASEGT. After removal of 6 bases from V and 1 base from J, the junction contained 8 bases not matched to a gene. The chain's CDR3 is CASRESVAGGNTGELFF. In DNA form, the CDR3 reads TGTGCCAGCAGGGAATCCGTAGCGGGGGGGAACACCGGGGAGCTGTTTTTT.

This clone is a singleton in its sample. This chain connects TRBV9 to TRBJ2-7, with 7 bases identical to TRBD2. The CDR3 is made up of 12 amino acids. The junction had 7 bases not matched to a gene; V was cut back by 8 bases and J by 5 bases. Germline CDR1 reads SGDLS; CDR2 reads YYNGEE. The CDR3 coding sequence is TGTGCCAGTAACTCGGCGGGGGACGAGCAGTACTTC. Its translation: CASNSAGDEQYF.

This clone has only a few counts. V usage is TRBV5-8 and J usage is TRBJ2-6; D remains unclear. The CDR3 contains 18 residues. Germline CDR1 and CDR2: SGHTS and YDEGEE. Trimming removed 0 bases at V and 0 bases at J, with 13 bases between. CDR3 nucleotides: TGTGCCAGCAGCTTGGCCTACCGAAGATTCTCTGGGGCCAACGTCCTGACTTTC. Its translation: CASSLAYRRFSGANVLTF.

This chain uses TRBV4-3 with TRBJ1-2; 7 bases agree with TRBD1. The CDR3 extends over 20 amino acids. J was trimmed by 5 bases and V by 0 bases; bases with no gene match: 21. The V gene's germline CDR1 is LGHNA and CDR2 YSLEER. The CDR3 protein is CASSQDLSGLEATGIYGYTF. The CDR3, as DNA: TGCGCCAGCAGCCAAGATCTATCGGGCCTGGAGGCGACAGGGATATATGGCTACACCTTC.

The chain combines TRBV28 with TRBJ2-3; unclear D gene. This CDR3 has 14 amino acids. CDR1 is MDHEN and CDR2 is SYDVKM in the germline V gene. V was pared by 2 bases and J by 6 bases, with 12 bases between. The CDR3 coding sequence is TGTGCCAGCAGTTTAGGGCAGAACCTTGATACGCAGTATTTT. It yields the protein CASSLGQNLDTQYF.

A remark on this clone: Germline is not matched at one junction end, which may reflect a read error. The rearrangement joins TRBV5-3 to TRBJ2-7, with 8 bases identical to TRBD2. TRBV5-3 is assigned to the ORF class and has an uncertain function. The CDR3 is made up of 14 amino acids. The CDR3 nucleotides are TGCGCCAGCAGCCCACTCAAAGCGGGGGACGAGCAGTACTTC. It translates to CASSPLKAGDEQYF.

The chain uses TRBV13 and TRBJ2-5; TRBD1 aligns across 7 bases. Trimming took 5 bases from V and 0 from J; bases not matched to a gene: 3. This CDR3 spans 14 amino acids. Germline loops: CDR1 PRHDT, CDR2 FYEKMQ (reference sequence). The CDR3 here is CASSPGTDQETQYF. In DNA form, the CDR3 reads TGTGCCAGCAGCCCAGGGACAGACCAAGAGACCCAGTACTTC.

This clone was detected only a few times. This chain uses TRBV5-1 with TRBJ2-1, with 12 bases matching TRBD2. CDR3 length equals 15 residues. Germline V lookup: CDR1 SGHRS, CDR2 YFSETQ. The J segment lost 6 bases and the V segment lost 3 bases, leaving 4 bases of the junction unmatched. The CDR3 DNA is TGCGCCAGCAGCTGGACTAGCGGGAACCCCAATGAGCAGTTCTTC. Translation: CASSWTSGNPNEQFF.

This chain uses TRBV6-5 with TRBJ2-7; TRBD2 might be the D (5 bases). Germline V gives CDR1 MNHEY, CDR2 SVGAGI. With 2 bases removed from V and 2 bases from J, the gap between germline ends came to 7 bases. This CDR3 is built from 13 residues. This CDR3 reads CASSYRTPYEQYF. The CDR3 bases are TGTGCCAGCAGTTACAGGACTCCCTACGAGCAGTACTTC.

The chain recombines TRBV4-1 with TRBJ2-1, with D unresolved. This CDR3 has 15 amino acids. Germline V gives CDR1 MGHRA, CDR2 YSYEKL. The V and J ends lost 1 base and 5 bases respectively, with 12 bases between them. CDR3 bases: TGCGCCAGCAGCCAAGTAGGAGTAGGTAACAATGAGCAGTTCTTC. Translating it yields CASSQVGVGNNEQFF.

Comment on this clone: The conserved phenylalanine or tryptophan is not found at the CDR3 terminus, so this likely reflects a read error. The DNA of the CDR3 is TGCGCCAGCAGCCAATCGACTAGCGGGATCTACGAGCAGTACCTC. Protein: CASSQSTSGIYEQYL. V gene TRBV4-1 combines with J gene TRBJ2-7; the match to TRBD2 covers 11 bases. Trimming took 2 bases from V and 3 from J; bases not matched to a gene: 3. Germline V gene lookup returns CDR1 MGHRA and CDR2 YSYEKL. The CDR3 consists of 15 residues.